This T cell receptor beta chain was documented in a study of T cell responses to AZD1222 COVID-19 vaccine (dated by TCRdb to about 2021). For the wider study: TCR sequencing was performed for approximately 240 trial participants, of whom roughly 200 were given two doses of AZD1222 and around 25 were given two doses of MenACWY control vaccine. Trial participants were enrolled by age into subgroups of 18-55, 56-69 and 70-plus years, and roughly 160, 29 and 62 TCR-sequenced participants, respectively, were included in these subgroups. Here is what the overall study found, with its caveats: Reportedly, close to half of the unique spike-specific TCRs recognized epitopes lying outside the regions that are mutated in the B.1.351 and B.1.1.7 variants. In the small 56-69-year group, the increase in depth fell short of significance, most likely because of low power. After two AZD1222 doses, spike-specific TCR breadth and depth were significantly higher than at day 0 and than in MenACWY recipients. Conclusions about previously exposed vaccinees are limited because only a handful of AZD1222 recipients were SARS-CoV-2 seropositive at baseline. Participants were mostly white British and included more females than males, and it was suggested by the authors that clonal diversity may have been underestimated. Vaccine-associated CD4 TCRs spanned the whole spike protein, with dominant responses in regions 160-218 and 743-854. Because no day 14 peak-response samples were available, the repertoires could be characterized only after the peak T cell response.

The CDR3 regions of human TCRbeta chains were subjected to immunosequencing. As for the authors' bioinformatics: TCRs in the repertoires were matched against a reference library of SARS-CoV-2-specific TCRs that had been generated with the MIRA antigen-specificity platform. Breadth was defined as the fraction of unique TCRs that were SARS-CoV-2-associated. Depth was defined as the fraction of total T cells that were SARS-CoV-2-associated. Using the MIRA data, every spike-specific TCR was mapped to the spike region that the TCR reacted to and assigned to either a CD4 or a CD8 class. Log10-transformed breadth and depth values were compared by one-way ANOVA with Sidak's multiple comparisons tests. The immuneACCESS repertoire file appears here via TCRdb, limited to in-frame rearrangements. These files lack a portion of the clones; in checked studies, under half of the deficit traces to unresolved V genes, and the cause of the others is not known. Clone size and V and J calls were adopted from that table, with D and trimming inferred from the DNA. Recorded for this sample are about 150,000 clones; roughly nine tenths of them occurred a single time. The top ten clonotypes cover approximately 3.3% of the sample.

The germline V gene encodes CDR1 SGHTA and CDR2 FQGNSA. Trimming accounts for 6 bases at V and 11 bases at J, while the number of junction bases matched to no gene is 14. The CDR3 numbers 15 residues from cysteine through phenylalanine. Only CDR3 DNA remains: 45 bases, in frame from the first base. Notes on this clone: This receptor's antigen is unknown. It has no much larger one-base neighbor in the sample; base qualities were not kept.

The time point label, as the study defines it: about 28 days (+/-7) after the second vaccine dose. AZD1222 recipients whose second dose came at about 4 weeks and those whose second dose came at about 12 weeks were combined into one group, since spike-specific TCR depth and breadth did not differ between the two schedules. The vaccinee samples were drawn from two UK trials, COV001 and COV002, one of which was a single-blind randomized controlled phase 2/3 trial testing AZD1222 (ChAdOx1 nCoV-19) in healthy adults. Trial participant PBMC samples were collected at day 0 and day 28 after the second dose for TCRbeta chain sequencing.

Sequenced here: peripheral blood, sampled 28 days after the second AZD1222 dose. The sequence derives from an adult who received the AZD1222 COVID-19 vaccine. The rearrangement combines TRBV7-2 with TRBJ1-4, with 8 middle bases fitting TRBD1. At the DNA level, the sequence is TGTGCCAGCAGACCGGGACAGGCCGAAATGATTAAACTGTTTTTT. Translated, this is CASRPGQAEMIKLFF.